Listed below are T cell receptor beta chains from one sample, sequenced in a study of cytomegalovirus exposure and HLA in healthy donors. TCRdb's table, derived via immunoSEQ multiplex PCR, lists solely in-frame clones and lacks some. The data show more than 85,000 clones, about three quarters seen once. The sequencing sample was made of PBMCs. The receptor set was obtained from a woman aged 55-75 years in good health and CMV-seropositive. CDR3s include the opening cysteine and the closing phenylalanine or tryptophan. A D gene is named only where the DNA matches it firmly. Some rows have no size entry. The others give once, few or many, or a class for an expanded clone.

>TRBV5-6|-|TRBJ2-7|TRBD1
CASSLVGQGPGEQYF
TGTGCCAGCAGCTTGGTCGGACAGGGCCCAGGGGAGCAGTACTTC
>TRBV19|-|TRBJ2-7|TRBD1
CASSSDRGAEQYF
TGTGCCAGTAGCAGTGACAGGGGGGCCGAGCAGTACTTC
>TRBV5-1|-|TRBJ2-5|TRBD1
CASSPTGGTVLETQYF
TGCGCCAGCAGCCCCACAGGGGGGACTGTCTTGGAGACCCAGTACTTC
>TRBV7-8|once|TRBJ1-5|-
CASSLGMIGDWVYSNQPQHF
TGTGCCAGCAGCTTGGGCATGATAGGGGATTGGGTTTATAGCAATCAGCCCCAGCATTTT
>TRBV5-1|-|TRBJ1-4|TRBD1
CAGSLGQGAPNEKLFF
TGCGCCGGCAGCTTGGGACAGGGGGCCCCTAATGAAAAACTGTTTTTT
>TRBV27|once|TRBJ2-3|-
CASSLIPLSVTQYF
TGTGCCAGCAGTTTAATTCCCCTTAGTGTTACGCAGTATTTT
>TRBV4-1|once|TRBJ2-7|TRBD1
CASSQYPGQGPYEQYF
TGCGCCAGCAGCCAGTATCCGGGACAGGGGCCCTACGAGCAGTACTTC
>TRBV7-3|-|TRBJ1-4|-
CASSLTLKSANEKLFF
TGTGCCAGCAGCTTAACGTTGAAGTCGGCTAATGAAAAACTGTTTTTT
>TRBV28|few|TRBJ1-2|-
CASSGGGGGHYGYTF
TGTGCCAGCAGTGGGGGTGGGGGGGGGCACTATGGCTACACCTTC
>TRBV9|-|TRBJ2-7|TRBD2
CASSAEGLAGVSYEQYF
TGTGCCAGCAGCGCCGAGGGACTAGCGGGAGTCTCCTACGAGCAGTACTTC
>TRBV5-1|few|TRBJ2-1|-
CASSRTRGNEQFF
TGCGCCAGCAGCCGTACAAGAGGAAATGAGCAGTTCTTC
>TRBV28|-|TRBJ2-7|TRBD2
CASTPSGDSYEQYF
TGTGCCAGCACTCCTAGCGGGGACTCCTACGAGCAGTACTTC
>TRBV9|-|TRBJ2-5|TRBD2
CASSVSGTSSLETQYF
TGTGCCAGCAGCGTATCCGGGACTAGTTCGTTGGAGACCCAGTACTTC
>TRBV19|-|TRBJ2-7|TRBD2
CASSILAGSDEQYF
TGTGCCAGTAGTATTCTAGCGGGATCCGACGAGCAGTACTTC
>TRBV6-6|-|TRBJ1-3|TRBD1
CASSRQGNSGNTIYF
TGTGCCAGCAGTCGACAGGGGAACTCTGGAAACACCATATATTTT
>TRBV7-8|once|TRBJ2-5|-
CASSLNRFQETQYF
TGTGCCAGCAGCCTCAACAGGTTTCAAGAGACCCAGTACTTC
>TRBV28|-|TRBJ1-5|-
CASSGEGVGPQHF
TGTGCCAGCAGTGGAGAGGGGGTTGGGCCCCAGCATTTT
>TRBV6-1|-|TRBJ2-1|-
CASSALISGKNEQFF
TGTGCCAGCAGTGCCTTAATATCGGGAAAAAATGAGCAGTTCTTC
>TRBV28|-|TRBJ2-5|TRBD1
CASIRTGSRKTQYF
TGTGCCAGCATCAGGACAGGTAGTAGGAAGACCCAGTACTTC
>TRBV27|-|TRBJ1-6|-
CASKPKGGISPLHF
TGTGCCAGCAAACCGAAGGGGGGGATTTCACCCCTCCACTTT
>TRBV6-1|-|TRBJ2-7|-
CASINSYEQYF
TGTGCCAGCATCAATTCCTACGAGCAGTACTTC
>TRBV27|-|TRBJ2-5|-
CASSFGQGIETQYF
TGTGCCAGCAGTTTTGGTCAGGGGATCGAGACCCAGTACTTC
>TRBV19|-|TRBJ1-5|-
CASSIIGQLNQPQHF
TGTGCCAGTAGTATAATCGGACAGCTAAATCAGCCCCAGCATTTT
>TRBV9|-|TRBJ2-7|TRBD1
CASSVGQGAYEQYF
TGTGCCAGCAGCGTAGGCCAGGGGGCATACGAGCAGTACTTC
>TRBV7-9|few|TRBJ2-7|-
CASSLVGAYEQYF
TGTGCCAGCAGCTTAGTAGGGGCCTACGAGCAGTACTTC
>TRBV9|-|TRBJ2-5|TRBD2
CASSVAGTSETQYF
TGTGCCAGCAGCGTAGCCGGGACTAGTGAGACCCAGTACTTC
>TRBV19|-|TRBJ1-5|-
CASSARATQPQHF
TGTGCCAGTAGTGCCAGGGCTACTCAGCCCCAGCATTTT
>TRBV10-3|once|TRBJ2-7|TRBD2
CAICSGSPSYEQYF
TGTGCCATTTGTAGCGGGAGCCCCTCCTACGAGCAGTACTTC
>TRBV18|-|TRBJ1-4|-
CASSPRAFVSDNEKLFF
TGTGCCAGCTCCCCACGGGCCTTTGTGAGTGATAATGAAAAACTGTTTTTT
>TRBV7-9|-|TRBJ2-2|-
CSSSSASGELFF
TGTTCCAGCAGCTCCGCGTCCGGGGAGCTGTTTTTT
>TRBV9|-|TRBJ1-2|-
CASSVDGSYPNYGYTF
TGTGCCAGCAGCGTAGATGGCAGTTACCCTAACTATGGCTACACCTTC
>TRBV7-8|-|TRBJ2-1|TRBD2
CASSFPPAGSYNEQFF
TGTGCCAGCAGCTTTCCCCCAGCGGGGTCCTACAATGAGCAGTTCTTC
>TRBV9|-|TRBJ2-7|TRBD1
CASSVGTGPSYEQYF
TGTGCCAGCAGCGTGGGGACAGGGCCCTCCTACGAGCAGTACTTC
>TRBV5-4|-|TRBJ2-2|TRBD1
CASTSSQGAVGELFF
TGTGCCAGCACCTCCTCACAGGGGGCGGTCGGGGAGCTGTTTTTT
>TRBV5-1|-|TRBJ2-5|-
CASSPIPGAQLETQYF
TGCGCCAGCAGCCCAATCCCAGGGGCACAATTAGAGACCCAGTACTTC
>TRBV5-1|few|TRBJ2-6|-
CASSLDTSSGANVLTF
TGCGCCAGCAGCTTGGACACTAGCTCTGGGGCCAACGTCCTGACTTTC
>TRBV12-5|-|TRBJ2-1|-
CASGFGGHEQFF
TGTGCTAGTGGGTTCGGGGGGCATGAGCAGTTCTTC
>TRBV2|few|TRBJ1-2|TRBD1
CASSYSRDRGGYTF
TGTGCCAGCAGTTACTCCCGGGACAGGGGTGGCTACACCTTC
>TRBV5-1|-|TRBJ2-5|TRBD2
CASSRLAGGIQETQYF
TGCGCCAGCAGCAGACTAGCGGGAGGGATTCAAGAGACCCAGTACTTC
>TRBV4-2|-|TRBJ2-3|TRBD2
CASSRGTSDPDTQYF
TGTGCCAGCAGCCGAGGGACTAGCGACCCAGATACGCAGTATTTT
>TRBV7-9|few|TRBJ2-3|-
CSSSSTMDTQYF
TGTTCCAGCAGCTCAACAATGGATACGCAGTATTTT
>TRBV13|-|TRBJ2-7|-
CASSLGYPGEAQYF
TGTGCCAGCAGCTTAGGATATCCGGGAGAGGCGCAGTACTTC